The T cell receptor (beta chain) under discussion was sequenced for a study of OX40 agonist ivuxolimab in advanced cancers. Comment on this clone: Its antigen is undetermined.

Study-level points and caveats: Clonal expansion from baseline to week 6 occurred in both CD4+ and CD8+ T cells. Antigens targeted by the expanded peripheral T cells were not determined.

Profiling relied on immunoSEQ multiplex PCR, and the TCRdb table lists in-frame clones only, not all of them. The data contain more than 50,000 clones, about 85% of them singletons. The CDR3 loop spans 11 amino acids. Trimming removed 4 bases at V and 8 bases at J, with 7 bases between. The germline gives CDR1 SGHRS, CDR2 YFSETQ. The TCR sequence derives from an adult with an advanced solid tumor such as melanoma, head and neck, liver or kidney cancer. Sequencing was performed on CD4+ or CD8+ T cells sorted from blood, taken in a trial of the OX40 agonist ivuxolimab. The chain employs TRBV5-1 and TRBJ2-1, with D tentatively TRBD1 or TRBD2 (5 bases each). Here the CDR3 DNA reads TGCGCCAGCAGCCAGGGAGATGAGCAGTTCTTC. It codes for CASSQGDEQFF. Complete variable domain (other parts from reference TRBV5-1 and TRBJ2-1): KAGVTQTPRYLIKTRGQQVTLSCSPISGHRSVSWYQQTPGQGLQFLFEYFSETQRNKGNFPGRFSGRQFSNSRSEMNVSTLELGDSALYLCASSQGDEQFFGPGTRLTVL.